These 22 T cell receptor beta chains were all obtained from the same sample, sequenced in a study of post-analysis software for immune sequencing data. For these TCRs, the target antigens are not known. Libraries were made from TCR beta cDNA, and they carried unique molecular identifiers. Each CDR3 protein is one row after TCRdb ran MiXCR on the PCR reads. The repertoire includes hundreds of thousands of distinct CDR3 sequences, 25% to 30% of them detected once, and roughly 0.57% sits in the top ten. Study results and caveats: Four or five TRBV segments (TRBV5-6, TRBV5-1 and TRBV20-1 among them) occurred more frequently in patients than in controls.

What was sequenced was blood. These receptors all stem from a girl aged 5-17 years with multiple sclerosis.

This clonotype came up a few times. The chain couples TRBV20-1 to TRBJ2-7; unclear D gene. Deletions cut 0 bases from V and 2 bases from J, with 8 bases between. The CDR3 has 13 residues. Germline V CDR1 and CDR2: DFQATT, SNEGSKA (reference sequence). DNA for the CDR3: TGCAGTGCTAGAGATCTCCTAACCTACGAGCAGTACTTC. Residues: CSARDLLTYEQYF.

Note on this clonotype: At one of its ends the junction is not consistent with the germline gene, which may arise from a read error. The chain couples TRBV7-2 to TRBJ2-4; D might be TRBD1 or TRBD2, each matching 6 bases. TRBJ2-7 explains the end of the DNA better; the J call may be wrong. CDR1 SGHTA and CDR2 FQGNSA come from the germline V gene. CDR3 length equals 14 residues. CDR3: CACSRITGRYEQYF. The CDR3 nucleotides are TGTGCCTGCAGCAGAATCACAGGGAGGTACGAGCAGTACTTC.

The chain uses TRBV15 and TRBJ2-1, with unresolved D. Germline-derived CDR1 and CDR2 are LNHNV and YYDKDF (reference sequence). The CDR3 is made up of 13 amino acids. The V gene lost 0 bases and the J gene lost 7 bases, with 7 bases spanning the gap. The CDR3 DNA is TGTGCCACCAGCAGAGATCTGAGGAATGAGCAGTTCTTC. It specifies CATSRDLRNEQFF.

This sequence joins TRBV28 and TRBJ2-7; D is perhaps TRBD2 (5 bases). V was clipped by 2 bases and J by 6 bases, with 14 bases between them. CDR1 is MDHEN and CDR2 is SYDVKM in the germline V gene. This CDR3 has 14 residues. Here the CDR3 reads CASSLIGGAAEQYF. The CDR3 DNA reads TGTGCCAGCAGTTTAATCGGAGGAGCGGCCGAGCAGTACTTC.

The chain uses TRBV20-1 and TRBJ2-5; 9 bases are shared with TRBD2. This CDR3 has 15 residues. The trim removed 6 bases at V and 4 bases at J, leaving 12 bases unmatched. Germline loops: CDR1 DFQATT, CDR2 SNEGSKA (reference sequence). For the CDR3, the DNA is TGCAGTGCGCAGGCGCGGGGGGGTGCCTTAGAGACCCAGTACTTC. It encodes CSAQARGGALETQYF.

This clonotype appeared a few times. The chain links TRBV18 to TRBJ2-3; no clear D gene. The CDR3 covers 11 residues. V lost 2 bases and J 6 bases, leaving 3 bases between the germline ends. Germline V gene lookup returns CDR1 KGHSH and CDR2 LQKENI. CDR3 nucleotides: TGTGCCAGCTCACCAGTTGATACGCAGTATTTT. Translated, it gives CASSPVDTQYF. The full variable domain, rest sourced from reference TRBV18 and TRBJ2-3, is NAGVMQNPRHLVRRRGQEARLRCSPMKGHSHVYWYRQLPEEGLKFMVYLQKENIIDESGMPKERFSAEFPKEGPSILRIQQVVRGDSAAYFCASSPVDTQYFGPGTRLTVL.

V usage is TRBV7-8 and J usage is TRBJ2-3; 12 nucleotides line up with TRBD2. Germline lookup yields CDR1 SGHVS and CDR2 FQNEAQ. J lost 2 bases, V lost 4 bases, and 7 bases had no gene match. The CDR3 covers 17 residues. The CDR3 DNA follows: TGTGCCAGCAGCTCACCCTGGACTAGCGGGGCCACAGATACGCAGTATTTT. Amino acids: CASSSPWTSGATDTQYF.

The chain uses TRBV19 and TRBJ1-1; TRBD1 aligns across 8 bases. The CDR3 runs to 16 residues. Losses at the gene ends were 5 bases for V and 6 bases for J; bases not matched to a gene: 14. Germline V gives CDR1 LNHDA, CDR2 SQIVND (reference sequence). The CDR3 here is CASSPRTGLVSAEAFF. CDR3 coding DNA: TGTGCCAGTAGTCCACGGACAGGGCTGGTCTCCGCTGAAGCTTTCTTT.

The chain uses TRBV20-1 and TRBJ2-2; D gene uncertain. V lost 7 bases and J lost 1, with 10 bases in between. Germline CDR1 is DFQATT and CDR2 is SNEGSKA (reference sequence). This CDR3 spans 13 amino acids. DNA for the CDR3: TGCAGTGTAATATCGGTGAACACCGGGGAGCTGTTTTTT. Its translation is CSVISVNTGELFF.

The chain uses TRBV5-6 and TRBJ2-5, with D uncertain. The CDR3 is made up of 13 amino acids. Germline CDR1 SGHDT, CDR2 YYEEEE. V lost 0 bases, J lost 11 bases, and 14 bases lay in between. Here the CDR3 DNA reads TGTGCCAGCAGCTTGGATCAATACAATGAGCAGTACTTC. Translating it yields CASSLDQYNEQYF.

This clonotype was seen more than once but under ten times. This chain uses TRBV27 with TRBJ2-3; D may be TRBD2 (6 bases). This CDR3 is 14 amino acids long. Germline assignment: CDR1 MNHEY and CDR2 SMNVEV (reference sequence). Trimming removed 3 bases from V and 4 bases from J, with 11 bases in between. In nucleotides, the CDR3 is TGTGCCAGCAGTTTCAGCGGGCGGGCAGATACGCAGTATTTT. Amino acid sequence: CASSFSGRADTQYF.

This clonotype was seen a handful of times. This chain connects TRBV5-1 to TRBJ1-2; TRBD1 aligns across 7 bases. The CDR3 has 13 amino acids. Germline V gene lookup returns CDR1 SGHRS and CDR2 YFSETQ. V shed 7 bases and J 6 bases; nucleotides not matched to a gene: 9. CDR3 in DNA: TGCGCCAGCTCGGACAGGACGTGGGATGGCTACACCTTC. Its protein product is CASSDRTWDGYTF.

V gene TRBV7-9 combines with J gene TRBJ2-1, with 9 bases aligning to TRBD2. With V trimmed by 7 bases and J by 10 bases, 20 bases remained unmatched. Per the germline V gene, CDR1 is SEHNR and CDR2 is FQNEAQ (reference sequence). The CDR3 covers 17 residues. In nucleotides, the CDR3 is TGTGCCAGCATGATAAAGACTAGCGGCCTGGGGGTAGGGGAGCAGTTCTTC. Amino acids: CASMIKTSGLGVGEQFF.

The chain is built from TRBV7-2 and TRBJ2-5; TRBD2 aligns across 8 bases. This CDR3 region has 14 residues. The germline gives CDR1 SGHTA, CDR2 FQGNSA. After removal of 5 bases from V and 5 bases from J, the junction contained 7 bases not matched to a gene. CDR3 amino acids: CASSRGGGQETQYF. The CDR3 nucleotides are TGTGCCAGCAGCCGCGGCGGGGGGCAGGAGACCCAGTACTTC.

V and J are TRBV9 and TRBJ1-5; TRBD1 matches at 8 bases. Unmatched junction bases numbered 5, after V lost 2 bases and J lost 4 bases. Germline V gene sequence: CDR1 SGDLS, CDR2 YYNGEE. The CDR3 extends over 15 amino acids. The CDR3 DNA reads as TGTGCCAGCAGCGTCGGACAGGGTGGGAATCAGCCCCAGCATTTT. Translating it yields CASSVGQGGNQPQHF.

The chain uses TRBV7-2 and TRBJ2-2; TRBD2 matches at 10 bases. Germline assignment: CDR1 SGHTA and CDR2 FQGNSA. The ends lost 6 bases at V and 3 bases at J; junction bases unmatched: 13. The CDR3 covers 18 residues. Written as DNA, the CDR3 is TGTGCCAGCAGGTTTCTGTCAGCGGGAGGGCCGGACACCGGGGAGCTGTTTTTT. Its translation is CASRFLSAGGPDTGELFF. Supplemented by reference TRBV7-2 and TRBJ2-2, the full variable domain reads GAGVSQSPSNKVTEKGKDVELRCDPISGHTALYWYRQSLGQGLEFLIYFQGNSAPDKSGLPSDRFSAERTGGSVSTLTIQRTQQEDSAVYLCASRFLSAGGPDTGELFFGEGSRLTVL.

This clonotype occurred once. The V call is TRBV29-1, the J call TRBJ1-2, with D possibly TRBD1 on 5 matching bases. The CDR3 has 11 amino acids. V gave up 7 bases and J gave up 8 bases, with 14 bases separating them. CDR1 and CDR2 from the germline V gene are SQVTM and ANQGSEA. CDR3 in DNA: TGCAGCGACGGGACCCTGGGCGGCTACACCTTC. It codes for CSDGTLGGYTF.

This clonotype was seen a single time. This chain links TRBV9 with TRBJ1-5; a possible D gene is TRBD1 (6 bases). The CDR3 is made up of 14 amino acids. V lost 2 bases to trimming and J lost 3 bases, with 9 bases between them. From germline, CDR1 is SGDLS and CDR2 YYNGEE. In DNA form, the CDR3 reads TGTGCCAGCAGCGTCGGACAGAACAATCAGCCCCAGCATTTT. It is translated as CASSVGQNNQPQHF.

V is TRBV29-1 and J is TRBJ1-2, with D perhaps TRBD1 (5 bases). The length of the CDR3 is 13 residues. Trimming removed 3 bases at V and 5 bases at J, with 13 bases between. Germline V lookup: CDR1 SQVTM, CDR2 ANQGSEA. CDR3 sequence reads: CSVDIPGVYGYTF. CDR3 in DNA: TGCAGCGTTGACATCCCGGGGGTGTATGGCTACACCTTC.

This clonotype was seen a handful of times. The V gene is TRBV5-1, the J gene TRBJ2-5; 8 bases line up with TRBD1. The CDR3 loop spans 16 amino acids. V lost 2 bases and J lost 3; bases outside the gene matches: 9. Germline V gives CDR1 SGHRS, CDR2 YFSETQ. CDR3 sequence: CASSFYTGTGKETQYF. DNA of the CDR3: TGCGCCAGCAGCTTTTATACCGGGACAGGAAAAGAGACCCAGTACTTC.

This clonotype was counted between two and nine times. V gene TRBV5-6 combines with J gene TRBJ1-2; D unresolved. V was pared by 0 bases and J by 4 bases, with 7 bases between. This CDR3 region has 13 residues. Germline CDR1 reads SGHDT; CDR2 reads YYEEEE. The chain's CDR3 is CASSLVLGYGYTF. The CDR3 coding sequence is TGTGCCAGCAGCTTGGTTCTCGGCTATGGCTACACCTTC. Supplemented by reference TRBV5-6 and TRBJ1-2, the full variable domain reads DAGVTQSPTHLIKTRGQQVTLRCSPKSGHDTVSWYQQALGQGPQFIFQYYEEEERQRGNFPDRFSGHQFPNYSSELNVNALLLGDSALYLCASSLVLGYGYTFGSGTRLTVV.

For the CDR3, the DNA is TGTGCCAGCAGTTCCAGCCTAGGGGGGAGTGGGCAGTTCTTC. Protein sequence: CASSSSLGGSGQFF. J is TRBJ2-1 and V is TRBV28, with D tentatively TRBD1 or TRBD2 (6 bases each). CDR1 and CDR2 from the germline V gene are MDHEN and SYDVKM. V shed 4 bases and J shed 12 bases, with 19 bases lying between them. This CDR3 contains 14 residues.